This T cell receptor beta chain appears in the sequencing data of a study of blood T cell repertoires in COVID-19. Study as a whole: The cDNA or gDNA used as material had been derived from T cells, B-cell-depleted T cells, or PBMCs.

The ends lost 3 bases at V and 2 bases at J; junction bases unmatched: 7. Germline V CDR1 and CDR2: MNHEY, SMNVEV (reference sequence). CDR3 size: 16 residues. The authors' processing: The authors estimated nucleated cell counts from reference gene primer amplification. Libraries were prepared by immunoSEQ multiplex PCR; TCRdb keeps only in-frame clonotypes and omits some of them. V, J and clone size are those of that table, while D and trimming were read from the DNA. The sample has a few hundred thousand clones; roughly 87% are singletons. The cohort comprised adults aged about 18 to 90 years residing in about 25 US areas.

This chain uses TRBV27 with TRBJ2-1; TRBD2 aligns across 7 bases. The sequencing sample was made of PBMCs or T cells enriched from blood (not recorded which). The TCR comes from a woman aged 45-65 years who had recovered from COVID-19. The CDR3 region is CASSLGGSFTYNEQFF. The CDR3 DNA reads TGTGCCAGCAGTTTGGGGGGGAGCTTTACCTACAATGAGCAGTTCTTC.